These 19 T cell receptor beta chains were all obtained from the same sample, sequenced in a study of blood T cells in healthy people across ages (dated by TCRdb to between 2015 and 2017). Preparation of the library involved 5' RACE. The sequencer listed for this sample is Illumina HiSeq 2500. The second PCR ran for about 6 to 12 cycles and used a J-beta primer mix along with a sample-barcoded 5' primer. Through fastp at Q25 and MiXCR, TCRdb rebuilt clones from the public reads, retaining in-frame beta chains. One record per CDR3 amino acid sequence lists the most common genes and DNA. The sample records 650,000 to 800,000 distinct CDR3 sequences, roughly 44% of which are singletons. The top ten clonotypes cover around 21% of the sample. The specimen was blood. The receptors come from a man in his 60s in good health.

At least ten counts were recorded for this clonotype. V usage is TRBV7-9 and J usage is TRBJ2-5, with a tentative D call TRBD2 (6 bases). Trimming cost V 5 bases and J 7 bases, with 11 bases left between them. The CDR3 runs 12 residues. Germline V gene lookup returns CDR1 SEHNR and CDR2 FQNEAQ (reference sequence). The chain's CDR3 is CASSRRAGTQYF. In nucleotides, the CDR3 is TGTGCCAGCAGCCGCCGAGCGGGGACCCAGTACTTC.

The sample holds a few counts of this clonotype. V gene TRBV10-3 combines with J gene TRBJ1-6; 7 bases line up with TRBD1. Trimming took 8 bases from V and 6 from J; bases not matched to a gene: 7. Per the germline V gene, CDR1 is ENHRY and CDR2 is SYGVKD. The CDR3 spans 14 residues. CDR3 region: CAIQGGAGNSPLHF. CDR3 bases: TGTGCCATCCAAGGGGGCGCAGGTAATTCACCCCTCCACTTT.

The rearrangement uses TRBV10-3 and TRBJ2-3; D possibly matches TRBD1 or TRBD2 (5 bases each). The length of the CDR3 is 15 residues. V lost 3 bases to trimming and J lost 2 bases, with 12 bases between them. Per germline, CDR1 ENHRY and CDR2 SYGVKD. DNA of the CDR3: TGTGCCATCAGTGACCGGGGCTTTAACACAGATACGCAGTATTTT. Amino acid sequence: CAISDRGFNTDTQYF.

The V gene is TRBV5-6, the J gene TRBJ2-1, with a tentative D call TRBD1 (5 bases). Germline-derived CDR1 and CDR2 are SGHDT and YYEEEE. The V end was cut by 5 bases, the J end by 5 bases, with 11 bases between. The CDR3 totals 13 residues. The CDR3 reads CASSADSHNEQFF. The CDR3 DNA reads TGTGCCAGCAGTGCTGACAGCCACAATGAGCAGTTCTTC.

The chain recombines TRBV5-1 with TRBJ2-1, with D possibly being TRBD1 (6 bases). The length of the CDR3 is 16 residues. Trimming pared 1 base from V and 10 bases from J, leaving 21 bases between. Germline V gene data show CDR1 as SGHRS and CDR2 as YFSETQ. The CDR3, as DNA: TGCGCCAGCAGCTTGTATAAGACAGGACCACGCGAGGAGCAGTTCTTC. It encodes CASSLYKTGPREEQFF.

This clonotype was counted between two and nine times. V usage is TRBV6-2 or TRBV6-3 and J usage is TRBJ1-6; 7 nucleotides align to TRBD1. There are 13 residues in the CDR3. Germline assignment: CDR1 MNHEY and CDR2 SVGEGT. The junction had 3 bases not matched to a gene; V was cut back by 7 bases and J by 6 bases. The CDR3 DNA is TGTGCCAGCAAGGGACAGCCTAATTCACCCCTCCACTTT. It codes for CASKGQPNSPLHF.

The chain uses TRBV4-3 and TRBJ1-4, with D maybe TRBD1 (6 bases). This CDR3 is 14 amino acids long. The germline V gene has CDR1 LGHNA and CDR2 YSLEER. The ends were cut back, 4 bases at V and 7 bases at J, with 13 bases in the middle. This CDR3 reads CASSPGHGFEKLFF. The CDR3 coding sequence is TGCGCCAGCAGCCCGGGACACGGGTTTGAAAAACTGTTTTTT.

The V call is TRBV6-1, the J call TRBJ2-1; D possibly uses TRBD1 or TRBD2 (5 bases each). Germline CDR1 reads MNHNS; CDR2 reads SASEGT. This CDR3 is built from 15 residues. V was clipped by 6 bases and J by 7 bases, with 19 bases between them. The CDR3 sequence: CASRPQSEGRNEQFF. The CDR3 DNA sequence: TGTGCCAGCAGACCCCAATCAGAGGGGCGGAATGAGCAGTTCTTC.

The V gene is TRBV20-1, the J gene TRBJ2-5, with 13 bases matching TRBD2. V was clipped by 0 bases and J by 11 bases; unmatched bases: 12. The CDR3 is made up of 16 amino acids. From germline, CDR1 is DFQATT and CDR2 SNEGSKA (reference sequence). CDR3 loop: CSAREQTSGGYNEQYF. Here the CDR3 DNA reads TGCAGTGCTAGAGAACAGACTAGCGGGGGGTACAATGAGCAGTACTTC.

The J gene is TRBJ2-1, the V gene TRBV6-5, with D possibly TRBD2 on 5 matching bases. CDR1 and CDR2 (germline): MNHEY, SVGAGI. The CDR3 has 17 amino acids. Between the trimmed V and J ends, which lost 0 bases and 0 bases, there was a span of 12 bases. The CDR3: CASSYSVAGGSYNEQFF. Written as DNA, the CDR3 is TGTGCCAGCAGTTACTCCGTGGCGGGCGGCTCCTACAATGAGCAGTTCTTC.

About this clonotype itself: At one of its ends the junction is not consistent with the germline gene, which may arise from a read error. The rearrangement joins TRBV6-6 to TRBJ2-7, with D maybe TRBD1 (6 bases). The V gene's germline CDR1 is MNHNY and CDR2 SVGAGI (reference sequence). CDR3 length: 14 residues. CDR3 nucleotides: TGTGCCGGCAGTTACGACAGGTTTTCCTACGAGCAGTACTTC. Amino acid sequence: CAGSYDRFSYEQYF.

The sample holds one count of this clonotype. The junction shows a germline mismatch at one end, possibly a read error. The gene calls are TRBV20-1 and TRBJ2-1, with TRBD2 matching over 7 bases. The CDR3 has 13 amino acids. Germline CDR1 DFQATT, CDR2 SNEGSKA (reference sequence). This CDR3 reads CSVRSGRGGEQFF. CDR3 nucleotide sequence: TGCAGTGTTAGATCGGGACGGGGAGGGGAGCAGTTCTTC.

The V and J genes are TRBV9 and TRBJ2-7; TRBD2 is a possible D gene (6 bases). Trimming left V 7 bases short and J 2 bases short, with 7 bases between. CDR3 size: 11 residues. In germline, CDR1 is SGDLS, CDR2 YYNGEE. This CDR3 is CASGEAYEQYF. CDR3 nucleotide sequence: TGTGCCAGCGGGGAGGCCTACGAGCAGTACTTC.

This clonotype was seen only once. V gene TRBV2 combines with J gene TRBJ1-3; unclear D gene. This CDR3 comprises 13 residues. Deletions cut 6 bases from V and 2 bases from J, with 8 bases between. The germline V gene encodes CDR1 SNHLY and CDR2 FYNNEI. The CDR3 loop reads CASSLVPGNTIYF. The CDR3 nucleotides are TGTGCCAGCAGCCTCGTACCTGGAAACACCATATATTTT.

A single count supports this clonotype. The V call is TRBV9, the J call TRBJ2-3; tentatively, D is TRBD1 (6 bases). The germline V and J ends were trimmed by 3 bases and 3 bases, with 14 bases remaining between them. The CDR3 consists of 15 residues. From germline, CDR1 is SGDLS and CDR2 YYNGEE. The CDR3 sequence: CASSAWGQTTDTQYF. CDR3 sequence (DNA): TGTGCCAGCAGCGCGTGGGGACAAACTACAGATACGCAGTATTTT.

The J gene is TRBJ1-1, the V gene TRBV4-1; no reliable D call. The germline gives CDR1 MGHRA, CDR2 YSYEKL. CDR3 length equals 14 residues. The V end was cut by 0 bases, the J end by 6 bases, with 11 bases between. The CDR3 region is CASSQELPSAEAFF. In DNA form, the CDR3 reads TGCGCCAGCAGCCAAGAGCTCCCGAGCGCTGAAGCTTTCTTT.

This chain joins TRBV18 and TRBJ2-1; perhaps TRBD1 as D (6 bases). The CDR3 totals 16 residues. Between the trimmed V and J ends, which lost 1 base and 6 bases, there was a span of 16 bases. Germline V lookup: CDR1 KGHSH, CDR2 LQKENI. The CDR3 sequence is CASSPLAGDFFNEQFF. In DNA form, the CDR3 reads TGTGCCAGCTCACCACTTGCAGGGGATTTCTTCAATGAGCAGTTCTTC. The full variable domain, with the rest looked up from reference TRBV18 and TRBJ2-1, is NAGVMQNPRHLVRRRGQEARLRCSPMKGHSHVYWYRQLPEEGLKFMVYLQKENIIDESGMPKERFSAEFPKEGPSILRIQQVVRGDSAAYFCASSPLAGDFFNEQFFGPGTRLTVL.

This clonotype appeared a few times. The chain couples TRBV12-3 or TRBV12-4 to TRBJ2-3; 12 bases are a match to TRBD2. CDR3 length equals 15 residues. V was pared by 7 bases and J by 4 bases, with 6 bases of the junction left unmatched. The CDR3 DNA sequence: TGTGCCAGCATCCTGACTAGCGGGGGCTCAGATACGCAGTATTTT. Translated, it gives CASILTSGGSDTQYF.

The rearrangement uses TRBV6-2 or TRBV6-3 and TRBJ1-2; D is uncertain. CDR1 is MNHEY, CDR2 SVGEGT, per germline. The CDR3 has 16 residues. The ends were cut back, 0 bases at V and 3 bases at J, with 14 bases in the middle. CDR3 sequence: CASSYSITYRDYGYTF. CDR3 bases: TGTGCCAGCAGTTACTCGATTACTTACCGGGACTATGGCTACACCTTC.